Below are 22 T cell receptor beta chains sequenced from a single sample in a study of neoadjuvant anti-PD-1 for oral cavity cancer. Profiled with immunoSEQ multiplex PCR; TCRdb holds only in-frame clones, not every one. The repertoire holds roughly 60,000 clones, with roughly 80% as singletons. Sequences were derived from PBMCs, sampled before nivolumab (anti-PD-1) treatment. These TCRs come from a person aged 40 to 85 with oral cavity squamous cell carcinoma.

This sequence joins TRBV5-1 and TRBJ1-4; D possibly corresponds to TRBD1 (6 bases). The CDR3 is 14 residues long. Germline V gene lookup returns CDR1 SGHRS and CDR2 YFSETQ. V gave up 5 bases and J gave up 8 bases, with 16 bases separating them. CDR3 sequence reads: CASRGGGSEEKLFF. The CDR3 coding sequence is TGCGCCAGCAGAGGTGGGGGCTCTGAGGAAAAACTGTTTTTT. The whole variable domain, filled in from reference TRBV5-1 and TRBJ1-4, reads KAGVTQTPRYLIKTRGQQVTLSCSPISGHRSVSWYQQTPGQGLQFLFEYFSETQRNKGNFPGRFSGRQFSNSRSEMNVSTLELGDSALYLCASRGGGSEEKLFFGSGTQLSVL.

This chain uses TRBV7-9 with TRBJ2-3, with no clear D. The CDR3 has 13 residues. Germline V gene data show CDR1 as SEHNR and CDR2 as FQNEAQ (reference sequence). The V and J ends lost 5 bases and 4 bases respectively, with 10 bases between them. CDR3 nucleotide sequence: TGTGCCAGCAGCCCGCAGCTTTCAGATACGCAGTATTTT. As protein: CASSPQLSDTQYF.

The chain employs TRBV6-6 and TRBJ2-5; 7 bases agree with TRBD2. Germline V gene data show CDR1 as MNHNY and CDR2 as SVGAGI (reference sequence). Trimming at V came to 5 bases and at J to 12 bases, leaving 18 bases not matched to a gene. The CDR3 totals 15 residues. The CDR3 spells CASSTPSGANLEKYF. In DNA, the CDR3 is TGTGCCAGCAGTACCCCTAGCGGAGCCAATCTTGAGAAGTACTTC.

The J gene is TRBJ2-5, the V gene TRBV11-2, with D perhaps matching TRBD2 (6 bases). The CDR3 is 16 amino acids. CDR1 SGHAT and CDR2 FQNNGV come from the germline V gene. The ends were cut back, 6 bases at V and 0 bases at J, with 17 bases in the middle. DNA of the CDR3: TGTGCCAGCAGTAGGGGCCTAGCGACCAACCAAGAGACCCAGTACTTC. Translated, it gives CASSRGLATNQETQYF.

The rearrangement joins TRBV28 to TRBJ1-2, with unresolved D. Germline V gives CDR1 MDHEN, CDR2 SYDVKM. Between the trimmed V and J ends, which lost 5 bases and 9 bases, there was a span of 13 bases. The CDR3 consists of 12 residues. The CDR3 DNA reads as TGTGCCAGCAGTACACCGGCGGAGAGCTACACCTTC. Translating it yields CASSTPAESYTF.

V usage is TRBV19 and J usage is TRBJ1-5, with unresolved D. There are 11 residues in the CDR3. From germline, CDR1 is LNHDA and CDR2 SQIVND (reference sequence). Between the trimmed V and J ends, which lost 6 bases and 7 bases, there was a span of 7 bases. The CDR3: CASRGEQPQHF. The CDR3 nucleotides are TGTGCCAGTAGGGGAGAACAGCCCCAGCATTTT.

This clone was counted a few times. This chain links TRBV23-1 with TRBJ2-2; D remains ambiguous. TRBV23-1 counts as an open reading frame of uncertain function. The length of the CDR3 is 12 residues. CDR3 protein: CPGPANTGELFF. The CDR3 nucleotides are TGCCCCGGACCGGCGAACACCGGGGAGCTGTTTTTT.

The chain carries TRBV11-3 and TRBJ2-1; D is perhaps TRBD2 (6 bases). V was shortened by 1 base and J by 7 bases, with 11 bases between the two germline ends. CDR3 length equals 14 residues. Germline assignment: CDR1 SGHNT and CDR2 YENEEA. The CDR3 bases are TGTGCCAGCAGCTTAGGCGCGGGATATAATGAGCAGTTCTTC. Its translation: CASSLGAGYNEQFF.

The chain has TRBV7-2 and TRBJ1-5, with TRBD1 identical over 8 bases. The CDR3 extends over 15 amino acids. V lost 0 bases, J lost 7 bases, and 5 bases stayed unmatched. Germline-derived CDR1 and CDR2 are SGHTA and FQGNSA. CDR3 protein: CASSLAPGTGQPQHF. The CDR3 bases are TGTGCCAGCAGCTTAGCGCCAGGGACAGGCCAGCCCCAGCATTTT.

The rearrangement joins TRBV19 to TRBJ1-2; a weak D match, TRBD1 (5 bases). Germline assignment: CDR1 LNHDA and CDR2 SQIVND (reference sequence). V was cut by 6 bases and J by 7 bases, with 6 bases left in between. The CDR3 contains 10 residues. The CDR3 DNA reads TGTGCCAGTAGCCAGGGTGGCTACACCTTC. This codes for CASSQGGYTF.

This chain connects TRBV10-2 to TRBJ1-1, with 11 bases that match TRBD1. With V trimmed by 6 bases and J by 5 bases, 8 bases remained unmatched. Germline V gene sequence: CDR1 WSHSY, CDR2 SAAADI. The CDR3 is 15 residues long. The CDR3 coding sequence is TGCGCCAGCAGGGACCCCGGGACAGGGGGTACTGAAGCTTTCTTT. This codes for CASRDPGTGGTEAFF.

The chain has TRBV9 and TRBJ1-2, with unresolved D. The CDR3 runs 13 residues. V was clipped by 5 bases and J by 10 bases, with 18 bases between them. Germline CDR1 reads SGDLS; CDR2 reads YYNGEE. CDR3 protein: CASSIRLDGVYTF. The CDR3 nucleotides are TGTGCCAGCAGTATAAGACTCGACGGTGTCTACACCTTC.

The CDR3 DNA sequence: TGTGCCAGCAGCGCCGGGACAGGTGAAGCTTTCTTT. As protein: CASSAGTGEAFF. The chain couples TRBV5-5 to TRBJ1-1, with TRBD1 matching over 8 bases. The CDR3 loop spans 12 amino acids. The V gene's germline CDR1 is SGHKS and CDR2 YYEKEE (reference sequence). Trimming took 4 bases from V and 7 from J; bases not matched to a gene: 3.

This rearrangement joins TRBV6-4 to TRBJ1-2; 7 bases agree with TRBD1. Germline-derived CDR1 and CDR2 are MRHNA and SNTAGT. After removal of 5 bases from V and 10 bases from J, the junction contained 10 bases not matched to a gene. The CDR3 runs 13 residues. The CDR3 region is CASSSPGQKVYTF. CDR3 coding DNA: TGTGCCAGCAGTTCCCCGGGACAGAAGGTCTACACCTTC.

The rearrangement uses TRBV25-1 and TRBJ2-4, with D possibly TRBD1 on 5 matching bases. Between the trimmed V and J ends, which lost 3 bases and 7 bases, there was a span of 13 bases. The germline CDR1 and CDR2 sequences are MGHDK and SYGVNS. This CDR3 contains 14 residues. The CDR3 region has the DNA TGTGCCAGCAGTGAGGAATCTAAGGGGAACATTCAGTACTTC. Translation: CASSEESKGNIQYF.

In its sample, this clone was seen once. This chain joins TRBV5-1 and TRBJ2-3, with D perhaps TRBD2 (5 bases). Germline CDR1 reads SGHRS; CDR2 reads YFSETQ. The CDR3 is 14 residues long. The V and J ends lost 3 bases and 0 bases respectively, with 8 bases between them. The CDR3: CASSSGLSTDTQYF. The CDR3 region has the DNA TGCGCCAGCAGCTCCGGACTGAGCACAGATACGCAGTATTTT.

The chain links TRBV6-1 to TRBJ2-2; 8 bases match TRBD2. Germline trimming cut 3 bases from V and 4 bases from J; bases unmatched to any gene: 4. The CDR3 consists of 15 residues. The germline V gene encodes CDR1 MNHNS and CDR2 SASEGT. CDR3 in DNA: TGTGCCAGCAGTGAGGGACTAGGAACCACCGGGGAGCTGTTTTTT. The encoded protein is CASSEGLGTTGELFF.

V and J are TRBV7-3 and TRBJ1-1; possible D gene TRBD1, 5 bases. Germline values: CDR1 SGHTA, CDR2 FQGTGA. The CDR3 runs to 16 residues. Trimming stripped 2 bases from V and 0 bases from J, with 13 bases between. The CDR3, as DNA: TGTGCCAGCAGCTTACAGGGAGCGCCGATGAACACTGAAGCTTTCTTT. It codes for CASSLQGAPMNTEAFF.

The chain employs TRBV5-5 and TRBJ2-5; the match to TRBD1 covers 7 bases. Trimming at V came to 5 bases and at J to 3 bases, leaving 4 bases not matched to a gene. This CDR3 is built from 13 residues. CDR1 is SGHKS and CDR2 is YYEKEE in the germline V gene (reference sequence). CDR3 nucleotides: TGTGCCAGCAGTCCCCAGGGGGAAGAGACCCAGTACTTC. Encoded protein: CASSPQGEETQYF.

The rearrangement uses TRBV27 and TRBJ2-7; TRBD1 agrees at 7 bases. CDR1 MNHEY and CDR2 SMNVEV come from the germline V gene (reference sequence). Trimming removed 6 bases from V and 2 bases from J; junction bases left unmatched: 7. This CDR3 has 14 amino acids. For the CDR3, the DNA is TGTGCCAGCAGACCGCGAGGGGGCGCCTACGAGCAGTACTTC. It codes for CASRPRGGAYEQYF.

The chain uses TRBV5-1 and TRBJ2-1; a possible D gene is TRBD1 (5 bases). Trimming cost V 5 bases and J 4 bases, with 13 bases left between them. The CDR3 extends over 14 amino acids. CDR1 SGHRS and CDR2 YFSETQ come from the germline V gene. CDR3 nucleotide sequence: TGCGCCAGCAGATCCAACAGGCCGTACAATGAGCAGTTCTTC. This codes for CASRSNRPYNEQFF.

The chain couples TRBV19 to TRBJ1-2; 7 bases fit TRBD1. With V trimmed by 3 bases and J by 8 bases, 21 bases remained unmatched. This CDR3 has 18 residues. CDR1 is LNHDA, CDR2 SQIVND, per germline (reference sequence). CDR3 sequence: CASSMMGTRGLRGHGYTF. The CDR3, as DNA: TGTGCCAGTAGTATGATGGGCACAAGGGGGCTAAGAGGACACGGCTACACCTTC.